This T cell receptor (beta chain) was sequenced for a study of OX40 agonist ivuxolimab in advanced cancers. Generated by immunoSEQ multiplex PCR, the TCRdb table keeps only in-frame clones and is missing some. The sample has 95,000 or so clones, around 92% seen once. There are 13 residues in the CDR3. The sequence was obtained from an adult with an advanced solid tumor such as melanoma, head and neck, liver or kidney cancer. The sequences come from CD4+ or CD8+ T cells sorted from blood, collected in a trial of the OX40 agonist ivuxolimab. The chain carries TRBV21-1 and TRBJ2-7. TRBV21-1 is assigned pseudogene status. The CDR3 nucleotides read TGTGCCAGCAGCACCTCATTATGGGGAGAGCAGTACTTC. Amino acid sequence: CASSTSLWGEQYF.